This T cell receptor beta chain is from a study of control samples from healthy donors and cancer patients. Libraries were prepared by immunoSEQ multiplex PCR; TCRdb keeps only in-frame clonotypes and omits some of them. Of about 160,000 clones listed, roughly 94% are singletons. Sequencing input: PBMCs. The TCR sequence derives from a man in his 60s with colorectal cancer.

CDR3 sequence: CASSRQLTEGYTF. CDR3 DNA: TGTGCCAGCAGCAGACAACTTACAGAGGGCTACACCTTC. The J gene is TRBJ1-2, the V gene TRBV7-8; D not resolved. Trimming removed 5 bases at V and 8 bases at J, with 15 bases between. This CDR3 region has 13 residues. Germline V lookup: CDR1 SGHVS, CDR2 FQNEAQ.